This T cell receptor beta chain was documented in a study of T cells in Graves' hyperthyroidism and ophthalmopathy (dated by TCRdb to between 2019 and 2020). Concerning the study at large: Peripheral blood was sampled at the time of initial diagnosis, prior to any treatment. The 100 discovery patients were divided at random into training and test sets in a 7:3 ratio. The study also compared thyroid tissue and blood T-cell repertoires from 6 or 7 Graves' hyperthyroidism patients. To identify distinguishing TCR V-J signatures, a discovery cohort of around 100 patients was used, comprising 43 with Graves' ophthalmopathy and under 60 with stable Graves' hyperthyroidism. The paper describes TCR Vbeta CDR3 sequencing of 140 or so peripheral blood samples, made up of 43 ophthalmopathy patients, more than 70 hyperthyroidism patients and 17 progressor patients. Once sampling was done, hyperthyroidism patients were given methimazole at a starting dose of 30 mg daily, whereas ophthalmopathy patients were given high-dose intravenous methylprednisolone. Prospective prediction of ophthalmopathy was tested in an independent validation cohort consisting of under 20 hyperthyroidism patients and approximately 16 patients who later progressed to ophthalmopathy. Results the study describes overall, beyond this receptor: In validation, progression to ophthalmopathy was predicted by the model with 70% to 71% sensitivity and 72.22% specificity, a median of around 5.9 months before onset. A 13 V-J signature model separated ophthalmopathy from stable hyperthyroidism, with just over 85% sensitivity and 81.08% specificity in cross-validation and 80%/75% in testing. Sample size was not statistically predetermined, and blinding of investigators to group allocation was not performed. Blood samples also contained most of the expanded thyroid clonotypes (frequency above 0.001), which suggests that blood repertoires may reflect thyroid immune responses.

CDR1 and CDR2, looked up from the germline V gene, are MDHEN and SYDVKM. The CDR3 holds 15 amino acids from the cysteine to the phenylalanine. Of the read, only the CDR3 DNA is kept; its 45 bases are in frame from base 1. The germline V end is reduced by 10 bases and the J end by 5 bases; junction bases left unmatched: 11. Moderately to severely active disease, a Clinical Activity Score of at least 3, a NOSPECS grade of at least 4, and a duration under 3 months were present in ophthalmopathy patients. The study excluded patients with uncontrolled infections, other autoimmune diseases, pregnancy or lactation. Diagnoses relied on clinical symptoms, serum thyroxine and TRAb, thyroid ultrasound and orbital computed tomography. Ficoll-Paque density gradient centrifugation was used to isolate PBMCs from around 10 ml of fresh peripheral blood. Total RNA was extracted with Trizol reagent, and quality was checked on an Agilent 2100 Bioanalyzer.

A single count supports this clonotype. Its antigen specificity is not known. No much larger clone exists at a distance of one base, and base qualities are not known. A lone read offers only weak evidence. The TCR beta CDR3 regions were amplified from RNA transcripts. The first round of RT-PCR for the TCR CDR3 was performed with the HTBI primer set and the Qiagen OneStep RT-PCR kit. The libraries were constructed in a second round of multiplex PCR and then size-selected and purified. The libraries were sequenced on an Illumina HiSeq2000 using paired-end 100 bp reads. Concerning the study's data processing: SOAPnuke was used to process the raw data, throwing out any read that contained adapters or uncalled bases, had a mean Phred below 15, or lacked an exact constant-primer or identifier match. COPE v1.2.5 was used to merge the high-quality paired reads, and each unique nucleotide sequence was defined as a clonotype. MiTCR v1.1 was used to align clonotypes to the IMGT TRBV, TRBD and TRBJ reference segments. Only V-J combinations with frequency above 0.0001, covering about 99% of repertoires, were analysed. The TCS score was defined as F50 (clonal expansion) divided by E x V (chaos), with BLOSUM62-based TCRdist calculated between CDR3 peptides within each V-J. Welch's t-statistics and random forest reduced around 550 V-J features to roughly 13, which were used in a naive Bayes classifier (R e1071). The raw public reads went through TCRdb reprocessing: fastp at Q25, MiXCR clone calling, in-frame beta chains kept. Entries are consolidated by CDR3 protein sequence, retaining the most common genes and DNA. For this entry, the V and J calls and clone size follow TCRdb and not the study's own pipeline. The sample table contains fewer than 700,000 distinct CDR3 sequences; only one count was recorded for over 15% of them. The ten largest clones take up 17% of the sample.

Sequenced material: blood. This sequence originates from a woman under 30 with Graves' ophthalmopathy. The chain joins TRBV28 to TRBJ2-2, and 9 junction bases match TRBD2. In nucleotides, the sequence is TGTGCCACCTTGGGGGGTAGCGGGAGAACCGGGGAGCTGTTTTTT. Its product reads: CATLGGSGRTGELFF.